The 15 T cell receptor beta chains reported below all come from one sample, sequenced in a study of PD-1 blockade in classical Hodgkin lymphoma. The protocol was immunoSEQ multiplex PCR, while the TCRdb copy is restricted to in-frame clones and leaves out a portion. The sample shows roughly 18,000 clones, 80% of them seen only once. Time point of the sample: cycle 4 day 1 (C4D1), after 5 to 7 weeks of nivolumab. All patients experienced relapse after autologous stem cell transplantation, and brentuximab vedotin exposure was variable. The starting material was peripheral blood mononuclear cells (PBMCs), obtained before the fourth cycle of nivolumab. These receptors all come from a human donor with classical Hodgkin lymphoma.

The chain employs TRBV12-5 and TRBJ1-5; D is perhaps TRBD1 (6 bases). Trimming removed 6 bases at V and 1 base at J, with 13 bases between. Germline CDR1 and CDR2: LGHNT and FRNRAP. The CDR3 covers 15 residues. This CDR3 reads CASGPGTLSNQPQHF. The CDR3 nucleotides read TGTGCTAGTGGCCCCGGGACACTAAGCAATCAGCCCCAGCATTTT.

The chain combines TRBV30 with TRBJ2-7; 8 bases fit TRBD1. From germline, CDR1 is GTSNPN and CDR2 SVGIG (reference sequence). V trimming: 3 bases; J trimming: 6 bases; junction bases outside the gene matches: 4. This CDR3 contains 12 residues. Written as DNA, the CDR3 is TGTGCCTGGAGCGCTGGGACAGGCGAGCAGTACTTC. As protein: CAWSAGTGEQYF.

The CDR3 coding sequence is TGTGCCAGCAGTTCGGGACAGGGGGGGAACAATGAGCAGTTCTTC. This translates into CASSSGQGGNNEQFF. The chain uses TRBV6-5 and TRBJ2-1; TRBD1 matches at 11 bases. The V segment lost 4 bases and the J segment 5 bases; nucleotides outside the gene matches: 4. The germline gives CDR1 MNHEY, CDR2 SVGAGI. This CDR3 spans 15 amino acids.

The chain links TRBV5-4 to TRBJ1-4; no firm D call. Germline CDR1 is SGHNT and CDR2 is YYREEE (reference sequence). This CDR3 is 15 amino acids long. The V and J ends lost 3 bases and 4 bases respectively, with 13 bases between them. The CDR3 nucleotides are TGTGCCAGCAGCTACGGCCTAGGACTTAATGAAAAACTGTTTTTT. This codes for CASSYGLGLNEKLFF.

CDR3 DNA: TGTGCCGGGCGCCGCGGTAGTCCCTACTCTAATGAGCAGTTCTTC. Translating it yields CAGRRGSPYSNEQFF. The chain recombines TRBV30 with TRBJ2-1; no clear D gene. This CDR3 region has 15 residues. Germline V gene lookup returns CDR1 GTSNPN and CDR2 SVGIG (reference sequence). Deletions cut 8 bases from V and 7 bases from J, with 24 bases between. Together with reference TRBV30 and TRBJ2-1, the CDR3 gives the full variable domain: SQTIHQWPATLVQPVGSPLSLECTVEGTSNPNLYWYRQAAGRGLQLLFYSVGIGQISSEVPQNLSASRPQDRQFILSSKKLLLSDSGFYLCAGRRGSPYSNEQFFGPGTRLTVL.

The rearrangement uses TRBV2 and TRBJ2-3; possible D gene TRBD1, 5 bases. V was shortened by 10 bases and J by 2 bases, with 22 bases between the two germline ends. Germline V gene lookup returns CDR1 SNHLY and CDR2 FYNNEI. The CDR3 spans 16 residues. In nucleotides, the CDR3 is TGTGCCACCATGAGCCCCATTGACAGTTACACAGATACGCAGTATTTT. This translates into CATMSPIDSYTDTQYF.

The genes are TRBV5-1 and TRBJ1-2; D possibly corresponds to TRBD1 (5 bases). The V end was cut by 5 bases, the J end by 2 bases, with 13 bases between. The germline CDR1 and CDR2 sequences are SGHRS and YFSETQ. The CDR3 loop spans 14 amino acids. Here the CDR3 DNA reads TGCGCCAGCAGAAGGGACGGGGGGAACTATGGCTACACCTTC. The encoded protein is CASRRDGGNYGYTF.

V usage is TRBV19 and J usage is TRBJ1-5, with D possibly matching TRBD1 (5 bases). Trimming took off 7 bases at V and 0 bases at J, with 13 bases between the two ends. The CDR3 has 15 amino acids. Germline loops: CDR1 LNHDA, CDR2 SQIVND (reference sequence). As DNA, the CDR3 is TGTGCCAGTACCTGGGGGGGAAATAGCAATCAGCCCCAGCATTTT. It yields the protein CASTWGGNSNQPQHF.

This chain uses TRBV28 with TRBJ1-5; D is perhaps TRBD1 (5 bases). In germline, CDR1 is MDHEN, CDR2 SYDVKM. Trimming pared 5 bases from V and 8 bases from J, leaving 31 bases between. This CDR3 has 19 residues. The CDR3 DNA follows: TGTGCCAGCAGTCGTTGTTATAGGGGCGACAAGCTAATTTTTAAGCCCCAGCATTTT. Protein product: CASSRCYRGDKLIFKPQHF.

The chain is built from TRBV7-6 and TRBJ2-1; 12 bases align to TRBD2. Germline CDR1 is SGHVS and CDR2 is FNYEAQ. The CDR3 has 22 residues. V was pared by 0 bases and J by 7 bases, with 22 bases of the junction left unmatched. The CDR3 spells CASSLAPWPGTSGSLGGNEQFF. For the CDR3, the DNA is TGTGCCAGCAGCTTAGCCCCCTGGCCGGGGACTAGCGGGTCCTTGGGAGGAAATGAGCAGTTCTTC.

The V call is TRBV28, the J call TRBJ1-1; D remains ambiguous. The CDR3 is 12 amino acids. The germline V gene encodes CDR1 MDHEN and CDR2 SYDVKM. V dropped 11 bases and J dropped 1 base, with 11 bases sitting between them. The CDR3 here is CASGRKNTEAFF. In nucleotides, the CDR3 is TGTGCCTCCGGACGGAAGAACACTGAAGCTTTCTTT.

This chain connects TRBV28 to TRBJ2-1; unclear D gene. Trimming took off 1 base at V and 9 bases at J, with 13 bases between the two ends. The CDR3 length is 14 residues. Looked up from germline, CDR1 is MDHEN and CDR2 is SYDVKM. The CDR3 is CASSLYVPTGEQFF. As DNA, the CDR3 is TGTGCCAGCAGTTTATACGTCCCAACGGGTGAGCAGTTCTTC. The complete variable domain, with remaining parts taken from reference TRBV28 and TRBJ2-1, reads DVKVTQSSRYLVKRTGEKVFLECVQDMDHENMFWYRQDPGLGLRLIYFSYDVKMKEKGDIPEGYSVSREKKERFSLILESASTNQTSMYLCASSLYVPTGEQFFGPGTRLTVL.

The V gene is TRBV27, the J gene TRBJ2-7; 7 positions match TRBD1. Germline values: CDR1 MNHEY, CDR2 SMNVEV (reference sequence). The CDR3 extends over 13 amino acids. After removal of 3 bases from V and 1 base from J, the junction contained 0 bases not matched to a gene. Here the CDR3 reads CASSLTGSYEQYF. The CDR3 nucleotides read TGTGCCAGCAGTTTGACAGGGTCCTACGAGCAGTACTTC.

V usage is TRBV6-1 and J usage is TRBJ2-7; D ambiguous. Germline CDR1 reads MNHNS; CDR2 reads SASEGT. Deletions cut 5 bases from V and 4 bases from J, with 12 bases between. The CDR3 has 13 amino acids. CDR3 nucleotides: TGTGCCAGCAGTCTCCAGGCGATTTACGAGCAGTACGTC. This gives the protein CASSLQAIYEQYV.

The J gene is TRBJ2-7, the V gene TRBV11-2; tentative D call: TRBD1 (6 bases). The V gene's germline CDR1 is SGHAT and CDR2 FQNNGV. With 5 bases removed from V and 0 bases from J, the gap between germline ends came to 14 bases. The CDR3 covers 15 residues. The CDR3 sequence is CASSQQGHSSYEQYF. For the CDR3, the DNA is TGTGCCAGCAGCCAACAGGGCCACAGCTCCTACGAGCAGTACTTC.